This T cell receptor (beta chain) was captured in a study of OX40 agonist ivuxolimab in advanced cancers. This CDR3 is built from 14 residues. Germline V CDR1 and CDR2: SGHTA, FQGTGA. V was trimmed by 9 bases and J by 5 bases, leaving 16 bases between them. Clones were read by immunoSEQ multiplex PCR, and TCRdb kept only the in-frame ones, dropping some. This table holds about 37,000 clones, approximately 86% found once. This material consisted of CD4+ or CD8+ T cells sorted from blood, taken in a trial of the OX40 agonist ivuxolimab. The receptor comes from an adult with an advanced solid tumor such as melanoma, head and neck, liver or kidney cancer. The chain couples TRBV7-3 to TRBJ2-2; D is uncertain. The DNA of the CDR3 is TGTGCCAGTGGCCATGCCCCGGGTACCGGGGAGCTGTTTTTT. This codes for CASGHAPGTGELFF.